A single sample is the source of the 14 T cell receptor beta chains below, sequenced in a study of Graves' ophthalmopathy and Graves' hyperthyroidism. The TCR beta CDR3 regions underwent amplification from RNA transcripts. The first round was an RT-PCR with HTBI primers, and the second round was a multiplex PCR. TCRdb passed the multiplex PCR reads through MiXCR, listing each CDR3 protein once. The sample has over a million distinct CDR3 sequences; about 40% are singletons. Input material: peripheral blood or thyroid tissue (not recorded which). These receptors all stem from an adult man with Graves' hyperthyroidism.

In this sample, this clonotype turned up many times. J is TRBJ2-2 and V is TRBV10-3; possibly TRBD1 for D (6 bases). Trimming pared 4 bases from V and 7 bases from J, leaving 13 bases between. Germline values: CDR1 ENHRY, CDR2 SYGVKD. There are 14 residues in the CDR3. DNA for the CDR3: TGTGCCATCAGTGTACAGGGTTCTGACGGGGAGCTGTTTTTT. It yields the protein CAISVQGSDGELFF.

V usage is TRBV19 and J usage is TRBJ1-6, with D maybe TRBD1 (5 bases). The V gene's germline CDR1 is LNHDA and CDR2 SQIVND (reference sequence). This CDR3 has 15 amino acids. Deletions cut 3 bases from V and 6 bases from J, with 12 bases between. The CDR3 DNA is TGTGCCAGTAGTATCCGGGGGGACCGTAATTCACCCCTCCACTTT. Encoded protein: CASSIRGDRNSPLHF.

This clonotype occurred many times. The chain combines TRBV9 with TRBJ2-6, with 7 positions matching TRBD1. The CDR3 totals 17 residues. The J segment lost 0 bases and the V segment lost 3 bases, leaving 6 bases of the junction unmatched. Germline CDR1 and CDR2: SGDLS and YYNGEE. The CDR3 DNA sequence: TGTGCCAGCAGCGGCCGGGACAGAGCCTCTGGGGCCAACGTCCTGACTTTC. Its protein is CASSGRDRASGANVLTF.

For this clonotype: With a much larger clone just one base away, this may be a read error. This rearrangement joins TRBV29-1 to TRBJ2-2, with D possibly TRBD2 on 5 matching bases. Looked up from germline, CDR1 is SQVTM and CDR2 is ANQGSEA. The CDR3 covers 16 residues. CDR3 nucleotides: TGCAGTGCCCCTCGGAGCGGTCCCGCGAACACCGGGGAGCTGCTTTTT. As protein: CSAPRSGPANTGELLF.

The chain recombines TRBV7-2 with TRBJ1-2; unclear D gene. Trimming took off 2 bases at V and 4 bases at J, with 8 bases between the two ends. The CDR3 is 13 amino acids. Germline assignment: CDR1 SGHTA and CDR2 FQGNSA. CDR3 nucleotides: TGTGCCAGCAGCTTAATTCTGAGCTATGGCTACACCTTC. Translation gives CASSLILSYGYTF.

This clonotype was observed at least ten times. The chain joins TRBV24-1 to TRBJ1-1, with 7 bases aligning to TRBD1. The CDR3 is made up of 15 amino acids. Germline V gene sequence: CDR1 KGHDR, CDR2 SFDVKD. V dropped 3 bases and J dropped 3; count of bases not matched to a gene: 6. The CDR3 DNA reads TGTGCCACCAGTGATAACCGGGACAGTCACACTGAAGCTTTCTTT. Its translation is CATSDNRDSHTEAFF.

This clonotype was detected many times. The chain is built from TRBV6-1 and TRBJ2-7, with TRBD1 matching over 8 bases. The length of the CDR3 is 15 residues. The germline CDR1 and CDR2 sequences are MNHNS and SASEGT. The V segment lost 5 bases and the J segment 4 bases; nucleotides outside the gene matches: 10. CDR3 coding DNA: TGTGCCAGCAGTTCCCCCGGGACAGGCGAATACGAGCAGTACTTC. Translation gives CASSSPGTGEYEQYF.

This chain uses TRBV27 with TRBJ1-6; 9 bases map to TRBD1. This CDR3 is 14 amino acids long. Germline values: CDR1 MNHEY, CDR2 SMNVEV (reference sequence). V gave up 2 bases and J gave up 15 bases; unmatched junction bases: 8. The CDR3 loop is CASSLGGQGLFLHF. As DNA, the CDR3 is TGTGCCAGCAGTTTAGGGGGACAGGGCCTTTTCCTCCACTTT.

CDR3 DNA: TGCAGCGGTGCAGGGGGCTCGAACACTGAAGCTTTCTTT. Its translation is CSGAGGSNTEAFF. The chain uses TRBV29-1 and TRBJ1-1, with 8 bases fitting TRBD1. Germline V gives CDR1 SQVTM, CDR2 ANQGSEA. The CDR3 runs 13 residues. The V and J ends lost 7 bases and 1 base, in that order; junction bases with no gene match: 5.

This clonotype was found many times. V usage is TRBV2 and J usage is TRBJ1-1; no firm D call. The CDR3 sequence is 13 residues long. The ends were cut back, 0 bases at V and 11 bases at J, with 13 bases in the middle. In germline, CDR1 is SNHLY, CDR2 FYNNEI. CDR3 amino acids: CASSEAWALHAFF. The CDR3 DNA is TGTGCCAGCAGTGAAGCCTGGGCCTTACACGCTTTCTTT.

This clonotype has at least ten counts. The chain combines TRBV7-2 with TRBJ1-2; D gene unclear. CDR1 is SGHTA and CDR2 is FQGNSA in the germline V gene. V was trimmed by 1 base and J by 0 bases, leaving 12 bases between them. CDR3 length: 16 amino acids. The CDR3, as DNA: TGTGCCAGCAGCTTAGGGGAAGGGAGGGCTAACTATGGCTACACCTTC. Its translation: CASSLGEGRANYGYTF.

V is TRBV19 and J is TRBJ2-7, with 9 bases that match TRBD2. The V segment lost 5 bases and the J segment 3 bases; nucleotides outside the gene matches: 14. Germline lookup yields CDR1 LNHDA and CDR2 SQIVND (reference sequence). CDR3 size: 17 residues. CDR3 coding DNA: TGTGCCAGTAGTCGCGCGGGGGGGCCAGTCACGCACTACGAGCAGTACTTC. It encodes CASSRAGGPVTHYEQYF.

The gene calls are TRBV12-3 or TRBV12-4 and TRBJ2-5, with D unclear. V lost 4 bases and J 6 bases, leaving 9 bases between the germline ends. The CDR3 consists of 12 residues. CDR3 residues: CASSSLGKTQYF. DNA of the CDR3: TGTGCCAGCAGTTCCCTGGGAAAGACCCAGTACTTC.

The genes are TRBV29-1 and TRBJ1-1; a weak D match, TRBD1 (6 bases). Germline V lookup: CDR1 SQVTM, CDR2 ANQGSEA. V lost 6 bases to trimming and J lost 8 bases, with 13 bases between them. The CDR3 covers 11 residues. The CDR3 nucleotides read TGCAGCGTCGGGGGGCCGACAGAAGCTTTCTTT. Residues: CSVGGPTEAFF.